The 15 T cell receptor beta chains given below trace back to one sample, sequenced in a study of shared clonotypes between healthy human individuals (dated by TCRdb to the early 2020s). Library construction relied on the immunoSEQ multiplex PCR assay. TCRdb retrieved this table from immuneACCESS and kept in-frame rearrangements only. Not all clones are present; in checked studies, unresolved V genes account for under half, and no reason is known for the remainder. A total of about 660,000 clones appear in this sample, about 74% of them only once. The ten largest clones represent 1.5% to 2% of the sample. Sample: memory CD4+ T cells sorted from blood. The sample's cell subset or site label is to be understood as: CD45RA-negative fraction. These TCRs come from a woman under 40 in good health.

This chain joins TRBV9 and TRBJ2-3; the D gene is possibly TRBD1 (5 bases). This CDR3 spans 15 amino acids. Trimming stripped 3 bases from V and 1 base from J, with 12 bases between. In germline, CDR1 is SGDLS, CDR2 YYNGEE. This CDR3 reads CASSEAPGRTDTQYF. The CDR3 region has the DNA TGTGCCAGCAGCGAGGCTCCAGGGCGCACAGATACGCAGTATTTT.

V usage is TRBV25-1 and J usage is TRBJ2-3, with D maybe TRBD2 (5 bases). This CDR3 comprises 14 residues. Per germline, CDR1 MGHDK and CDR2 SYGVNS. The V and J ends lost 6 bases and 2 bases respectively, with 12 bases between them. The CDR3 DNA is TGTGCCAGCAGACCGAGCGGACCCACAGATACGCAGTATTTT. Its protein is CASRPSGPTDTQYF.

This chain connects TRBV29-1 to TRBJ2-7; 9 positions agree with TRBD1. Germline assignment: CDR1 SQVTM and CDR2 ANQGSEA. Germline trimming cut 6 bases from V and 6 bases from J; bases unmatched to any gene: 12. This CDR3 is built from 14 residues. The CDR3 DNA reads as TGCAGCGTCGGAACCGGGACAGGGAGGCGCGAGCAGTACTTC. This gives the protein CSVGTGTGRREQYF.

This clone was seen more than once but under ten times. The V and J genes are TRBV6-5 and TRBJ1-2; D not resolved. Trimming took 6 bases from V and 6 from J, leaving 14 bases between them. The CDR3 consists of 13 residues. Looked up from germline, CDR1 is MNHEY and CDR2 is SVGAGI. The CDR3 DNA follows: TGTGCCAGCAGACCTCGGGAGATGAATGGCTACACCTTC. Amino acids: CASRPREMNGYTF.

The table lists this clone with a count of one. The CDR3 loop reads CASSLQRGIQETQYF. The CDR3 coding sequence is TGTGCCAGCAGCTTACAGCGGGGGATCCAAGAGACCCAGTACTTC. The chain joins TRBV7-2 to TRBJ2-5; 8 bases are a match to TRBD2. Germline CDR1 is SGHTA and CDR2 is FQGNSA. Trimming at V came to 2 bases and at J to 1 base, leaving 3 bases not matched to a gene. This CDR3 spans 15 amino acids.

V usage is TRBV4-1 and J usage is TRBJ2-7; TRBD1 might be the D (5 bases). Germline V lookup: CDR1 MGHRA, CDR2 YSYEKL. V was clipped by 1 base and J by 0 bases, with 13 bases between them. The CDR3 consists of 16 residues. CDR3: CASSQAWQGSSYEQYF. The CDR3, as DNA: TGCGCCAGCAGCCAAGCGTGGCAGGGCAGCTCCTACGAGCAGTACTTC.

This chain links TRBV2 with TRBJ2-3; TRBD2 agrees at 8 bases. The CDR3 is 16 amino acids. Germline loops: CDR1 SNHLY, CDR2 FYNNEI. V was clipped by 2 bases and J by 2 bases; unmatched bases: 6. The DNA for the CDR3 is TGTGCCAGCAGTGAACAGCTAGCGGGCACCACAGATACGCAGTATTTT. Its translation is CASSEQLAGTTDTQYF. The full variable domain, rest sourced from reference TRBV2 and TRBJ2-3, is EPEVTQTPSHQVTQMGQEVILRCVPISNHLYFYWYRQILGQKVEFLVSFYNNEISEKSEIFDDQFSVERPDGSNFTLKIRSTKLEDSAMYFCASSEQLAGTTDTQYFGPGTRLTVL.

Only a few counts were recorded for this clone. The chain couples TRBV5-1 to TRBJ2-6; D not certain. Germline V gene data show CDR1 as SGHRS and CDR2 as YFSETQ. This CDR3 has 16 amino acids. Trimming pared 0 bases from V and 0 bases from J, leaving 7 bases between. The CDR3 coding sequence is TGCGCCAGCAGCTTGGGACACAACTCTGGGGCCAACGTCCTGACTTTC. It specifies CASSLGHNSGANVLTF.

V is TRBV27 and J is TRBJ2-7; TRBD2 agrees at 9 bases. Unmatched junction bases numbered 18, after V lost 7 bases and J lost 2 bases. The CDR3 is made up of 18 amino acids. Germline CDR1 and CDR2: MNHEY and SMNVEV (reference sequence). CDR3 sequence reads: CASTWTGHNLAGAYEQYF. DNA of the CDR3: TGTGCCAGCACTTGGACGGGACACAATTTAGCGGGGGCCTACGAGCAGTACTTC.

The sample holds one count of this clone. Here the CDR3 reads CSAPREYGYTF. In nucleotides, the CDR3 is TGCAGTGCTCCCAGGGAGTATGGCTACACCTTC. The chain joins TRBV20-1 to TRBJ1-2, with a weak D call TRBD1 (5 bases). This CDR3 has 11 amino acids. The ends were cut back, 5 bases at V and 5 bases at J, with 9 bases in the middle. Germline V gene sequence: CDR1 DFQATT, CDR2 SNEGSKA (reference sequence).

This clone was observed a few times. V gene TRBV18 combines with J gene TRBJ2-3; 10 bases match TRBD2. V was clipped by 9 bases and J by 2 bases; unmatched bases: 8. The germline V gene encodes CDR1 KGHSH and CDR2 LQKENI. This CDR3 is built from 15 residues. In DNA, the CDR3 is TGTGCCAGTGTCCCCGGGACTAGCGACACAGATACGCAGTATTTT. This sequence encodes CASVPGTSDTDTQYF.

This clone showed up just once. The chain has TRBV14 and TRBJ2-1; 8 bases line up with TRBD2. The CDR3 has 15 residues. Germline CDR1 reads SGHDN; CDR2 reads FVKESK. V was clipped by 3 bases and J by 1 base; unmatched bases: 2. CDR3 bases: TGTGCCAGCAGCCAGCTAGCGGGTTCCTACAATGAGCAGTTCTTC. It specifies CASSQLAGSYNEQFF.

This rearrangement joins TRBV6-5 to TRBJ1-1, with 7 bases aligning to TRBD1. Per germline, CDR1 MNHEY and CDR2 SVGAGI. Trimming removed 6 bases from V and 3 bases from J; junction bases left unmatched: 7. The length of the CDR3 is 14 residues. CDR3 nucleotides: TGTGCCAGCAGAAAGACAGGGACGTACACTGAAGCTTTCTTT. This translates into CASRKTGTYTEAFF.

This sequence joins TRBV19 and TRBJ2-1, with D maybe TRBD2 (5 bases). CDR1 and CDR2 from the germline V gene are LNHDA and SQIVND (reference sequence). The V gene lost 3 bases and the J gene lost 8 bases, with 20 bases spanning the gap. The CDR3 length is 16 residues. CDR3 region: CASSIAEVSPGDEQFF. The CDR3, as DNA: TGTGCCAGTAGTATCGCGGAGGTGTCCCCCGGGGATGAGCAGTTCTTC. Full variable domain (outside the CDR3, taken from reference TRBV19 and TRBJ2-1): DGGITQSPKYLFRKEGQNVTLSCEQNLNHDAMYWYRQDPGQGLRLIYYSQIVNDFQKGDIAEGYSVSREKKESFPLTVTSAQKNPTAFYLCASSIAEVSPGDEQFFGPGTRLTVL.

The chain joins TRBV28 to TRBJ2-5, with 9 bases aligning to TRBD2. The CDR3 is 15 amino acids. Germline V gene data show CDR1 as MDHEN and CDR2 as SYDVKM. Losses at the gene ends were 2 bases for V and 4 bases for J; bases not matched to a gene: 5. The CDR3 reads CASSLRVGLAETQYF. The CDR3 nucleotides read TGTGCCAGCAGTTTAAGGGTGGGACTAGCAGAGACCCAGTACTTC.